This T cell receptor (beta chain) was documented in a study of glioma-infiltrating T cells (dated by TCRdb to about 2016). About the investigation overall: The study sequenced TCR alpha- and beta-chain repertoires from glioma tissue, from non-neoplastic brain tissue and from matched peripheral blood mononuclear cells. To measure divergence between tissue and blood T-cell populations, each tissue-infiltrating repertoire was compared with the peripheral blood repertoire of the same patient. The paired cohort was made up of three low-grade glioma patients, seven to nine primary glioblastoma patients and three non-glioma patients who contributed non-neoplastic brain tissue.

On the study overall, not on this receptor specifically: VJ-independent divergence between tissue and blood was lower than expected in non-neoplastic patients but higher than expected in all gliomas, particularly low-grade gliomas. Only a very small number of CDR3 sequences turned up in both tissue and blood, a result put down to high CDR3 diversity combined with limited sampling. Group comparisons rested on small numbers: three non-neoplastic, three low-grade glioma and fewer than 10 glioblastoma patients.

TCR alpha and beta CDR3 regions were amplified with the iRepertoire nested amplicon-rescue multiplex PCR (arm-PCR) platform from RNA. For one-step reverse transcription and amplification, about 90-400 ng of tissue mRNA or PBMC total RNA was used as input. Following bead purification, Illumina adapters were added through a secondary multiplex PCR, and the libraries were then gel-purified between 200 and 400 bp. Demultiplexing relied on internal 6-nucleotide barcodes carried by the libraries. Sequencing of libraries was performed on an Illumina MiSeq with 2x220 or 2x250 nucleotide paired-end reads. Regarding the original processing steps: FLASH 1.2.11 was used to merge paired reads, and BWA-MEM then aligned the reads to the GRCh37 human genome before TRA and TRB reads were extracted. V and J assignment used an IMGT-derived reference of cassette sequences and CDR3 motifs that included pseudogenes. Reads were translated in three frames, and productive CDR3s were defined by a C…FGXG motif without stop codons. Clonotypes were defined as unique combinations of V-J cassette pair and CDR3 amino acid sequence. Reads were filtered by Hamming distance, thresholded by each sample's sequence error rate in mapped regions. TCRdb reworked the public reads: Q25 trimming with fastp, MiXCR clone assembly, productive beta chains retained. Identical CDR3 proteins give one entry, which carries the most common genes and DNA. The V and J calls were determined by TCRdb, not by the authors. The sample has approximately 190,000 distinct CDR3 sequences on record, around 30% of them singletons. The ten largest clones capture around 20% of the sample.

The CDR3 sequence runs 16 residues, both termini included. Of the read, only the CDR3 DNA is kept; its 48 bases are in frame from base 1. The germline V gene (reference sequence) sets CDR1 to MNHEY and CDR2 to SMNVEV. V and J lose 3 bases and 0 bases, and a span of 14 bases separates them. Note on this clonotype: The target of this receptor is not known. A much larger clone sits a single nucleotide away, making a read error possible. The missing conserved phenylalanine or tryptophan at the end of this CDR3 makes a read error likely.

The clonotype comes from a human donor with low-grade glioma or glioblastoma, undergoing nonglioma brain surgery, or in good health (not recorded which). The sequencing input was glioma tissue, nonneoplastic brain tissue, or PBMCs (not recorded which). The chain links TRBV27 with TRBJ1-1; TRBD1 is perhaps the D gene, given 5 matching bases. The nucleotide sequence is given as TGTGCCAGCAGTTTGAACGGGGCCCTCATGAACACTGAAGCTTTCCTT. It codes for CASSLNGALMNTEAFL.